This entry concerns a single T cell receptor beta chain. Its matching antigen is unknown. For each subset, genomic DNA was distributed in equal portions over several immunoSEQ plates. The data were produced by immunoSEQ multiplex PCR, yet TCRdb's version contains in-frame clones alone and is incomplete. The table records around 2,000,000 clones, about 92% of them present only once. Cells designated naive CD8 were CD45RO-negative and were positively selected for CCR7, with terminally differentiated effector memory CD45RA+ cells excluded. The sample comes from a study of shared clonotypes between healthy human individuals. Whole-study results and caveats: When compared with the clonotypes that were shared by all four sorted-subset donors, the non-shared clonotypes turned out to have lower generation probabilities. With few donors, the genetic and exposure-history diversity represented was limited.

CDR1 SGHRS and CDR2 YFSETQ come from the germline V gene. CDR3 size: 16 residues. V lost 4 bases and J lost 5, with 19 bases in between. The sequencing input was naive CD8+ T cells from PBMCs. The source is a man between 18 and 35 years old in good health. Some clones in this sample may be carry-over from other donors' samples. The V call is TRBV5-1, the J call TRBJ2-1; D may correspond to TRBD1 or TRBD2 (6 bases each). The CDR3 coding sequence is TGCGCCAGCAGCGCCAGGGGACGGGAGACCCACAATGAGCAGTTCTTC. It encodes CASSARGRETHNEQFF.